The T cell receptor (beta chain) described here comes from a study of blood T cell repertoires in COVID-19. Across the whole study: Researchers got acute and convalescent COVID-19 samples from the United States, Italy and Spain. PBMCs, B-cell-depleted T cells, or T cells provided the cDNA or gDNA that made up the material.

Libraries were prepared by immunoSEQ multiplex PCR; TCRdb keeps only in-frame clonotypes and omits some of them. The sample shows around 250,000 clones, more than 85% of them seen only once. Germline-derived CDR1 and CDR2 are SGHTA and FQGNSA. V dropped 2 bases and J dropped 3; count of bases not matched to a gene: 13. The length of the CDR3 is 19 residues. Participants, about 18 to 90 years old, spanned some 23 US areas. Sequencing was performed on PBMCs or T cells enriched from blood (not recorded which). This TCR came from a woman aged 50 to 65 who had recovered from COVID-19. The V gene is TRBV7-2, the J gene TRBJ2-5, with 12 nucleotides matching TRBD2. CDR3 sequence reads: CASSLTSGRSAGVKETQYF. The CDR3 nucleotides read TGTGCCAGCAGCTTAACTAGCGGGAGGTCTGCGGGAGTAAAAGAGACCCAGTACTTC.